The 7 T cell receptor beta chains below come from one sample, sequenced in a study of cytomegalovirus exposure and HLA in healthy donors. This PCR relied on a set of 60 Vbeta primers and 13 Jbeta primers. TCRdb's table, derived via immunoSEQ multiplex PCR, lists solely in-frame clones and lacks some. This table holds 120,000 to 150,000 clones. The specimen was PBMCs. The receptors were gathered from a woman aged 45-65 years in good health and CMV-seronegative.

The chain links TRBV6-1 to TRBJ2-7; TRBD2 matches at 7 bases. This CDR3 contains 15 residues. Looked up from germline, CDR1 is MNHNS and CDR2 is SASEGT. V was clipped by 4 bases and J by 2 bases; unmatched bases: 8. The CDR3, as DNA: TGTGCCAGCAGTGTTAGTAGCGGGCCCGCCTACGAGCAGTACTTC. Translating it yields CASSVSSGPAYEQYF.

V usage is TRBV7-9 and J usage is TRBJ1-1, with D possibly being TRBD1 (5 bases). V was shortened by 0 bases and J by 3 bases, with 5 bases between the two germline ends. CDR3 length: 13 residues. CDR1 and CDR2 (germline): SEHNR, FQNEAQ (reference sequence). CDR3 nucleotides: TGTGCCAGCAGCTTAGCAGGGGACACTGAAGCTTTCTTT. Its translation: CASSLAGDTEAFF.

This chain joins TRBV27 and TRBJ1-1; tentatively, D is TRBD1 (5 bases). The CDR3 is 17 amino acids. Germline V lookup: CDR1 MNHEY, CDR2 SMNVEV (reference sequence). Deletions cut 6 bases from V and 0 bases from J, with 20 bases between. CDR3 loop: CASRRFYVQGVNTEAFF. The DNA for the CDR3 is TGTGCCAGCAGACGGTTCTACGTCCAAGGGGTGAACACTGAAGCTTTCTTT.

The chain couples TRBV29-1 to TRBJ1-1, with TRBD1 matching over 8 bases. Germline loops: CDR1 SQVTM, CDR2 ANQGSEA. Losses at the gene ends were 5 bases for V and 3 bases for J; bases not matched to a gene: 14. This CDR3 has 16 residues. The CDR3 region is CSVPSPWGTGHTEAFF. CDR3 DNA sequence: TGCAGCGTTCCTAGCCCCTGGGGGACAGGCCACACTGAAGCTTTCTTT.

This chain links TRBV19 with TRBJ2-7; tentative D call: TRBD2 (5 bases). This CDR3 is 15 amino acids long. Germline V gene lookup returns CDR1 LNHDA and CDR2 SQIVND (reference sequence). Trimming shortened V by 6 bases and J by 2 bases, and 17 bases separated the two germline ends. The CDR3 coding sequence is TGTGCCAGTAGATTTGGGCTAGGGAGCGCCTACGAGCAGTACTTC. Protein sequence: CASRFGLGSAYEQYF.

This chain links TRBV4-2 with TRBJ2-1; 12 bases align to TRBD2. Germline-derived CDR1 and CDR2 are LGHNA and YNFKEQ. Losses at the gene ends were 0 bases for V and 6 bases for J; bases not matched to a gene: 6. The CDR3 has 17 residues. The CDR3 DNA sequence: TGTGCCAGCAGCCAAGATTCTAGCGGGGGGGCCGGCAATGAGCAGTTCTTC. As protein: CASSQDSSGGAGNEQFF.

The chain uses TRBV30 and TRBJ2-5, with 7 nucleotides matching TRBD1. V shed 5 bases, J shed 5 bases, and the junction held 8 bases outside the gene matches. Germline loops: CDR1 GTSNPN, CDR2 SVGIG (reference sequence). The CDR3 runs 13 residues. The CDR3 coding sequence is TGTGCCTGGGCTCAGGGGACAGCGGAGACCCAGTACTTC. Its protein is CAWAQGTAETQYF.